Listed below are T cell receptor beta chains from one sample, sequenced in a study of graft-versus-host responses after intestinal transplantation. Profiled with immunoSEQ multiplex PCR; TCRdb holds only in-frame clones, not every one. The top ten hold 0.35% to 0.45% of the sample, which has approximately 70,000 clones, roughly 84% seen once. No antigens are known for them. This material consisted of unstimulated CD4+ T cells sorted from spleen or lymph node cells, taken before transplant. The receptors derive from a human donor who was the organ donor for an intestinal transplant. Each CDR3 is given with its conserved first and last residue. The D gene is left open where the match is weak. Clone size is given for some rows only: seen once, a few or many times, or a class if the clone is expanded.

TRBV27	TRBD1	TRBJ1-5	-	CASSLEGTGVQPQHF	TGTGCCAGCAGTTTAGAAGGGACAGGGGTCCAGCCCCAGCATTTT
TRBV19	-	TRBJ1-6	-	CASSNPGRSYNSPLHF	TGTGCCAGTAGTAATCCCGGGAGATCCTATAATTCACCCCTCCACTTT
TRBV29-1	-	TRBJ2-1	-	CSVTTSGNEQFF	TGCAGCGTTACTACTAGTGGCAATGAGCAGTTCTTC
TRBV7-9	TRBD1	TRBJ1-6	few	CASSLRLVGRDRVNSPLHF	TGTGCCAGCAGCTTAAGGTTGGTGGGCCGGGACAGGGTTAATTCACCCCTCCACTTT
TRBV28	TRBD2	TRBJ2-1	-	CASSPSGLAVHNEQFF	TGTGCCAGCAGCCCCTCGGGACTAGCGGTCCACAATGAGCAGTTCTTC
TRBV27	-	TRBJ1-1	-	CASSWRYTPVSRNTEAFF	TGTGCCAGCAGTTGGCGGTATACGCCAGTGAGTCGGAACACTGAAGCTTTCTTT
TRBV6-5	-	TRBJ1-2	once	CATSGGVYGYTF	TGTGCCACCTCGGGAGGGGTCTATGGCTACACCTTC
TRBV6-5	TRBD1	TRBJ1-1	few	CASRPGTGGFSGAFF	TGTGCCAGCAGACCCGGGACAGGTGGGTTTTCCGGGGCTTTCTTT
TRBV4-2	-	TRBJ1-5	-	CASSQGRDQPQHF	TGTGCCAGCAGCCAAGGAAGAGATCAGCCCCAGCATTTT
TRBV4-3	TRBD1	TRBJ1-4	few	CASSQDMRGQGYEKLFF	TGCGCCAGCAGCCAAGATATGAGAGGACAGGGCTATGAAAAACTGTTTTTT
TRBV15	TRBD2	TRBJ2-3	few	CATSRDLQRGVDTQYF	TGTGCCACCAGCAGAGATCTACAGCGGGGGGTTGATACGCAGTATTTT
TRBV28	TRBD2	TRBJ2-3	-	CASSFSGGGGTQYF	TGTGCCAGCAGTTTCAGTGGGGGGGGAGGTACGCAGTATTTT
TRBV21-1	-	TRBJ1-2	-	CASRGTGKRGGYTF	TGTGCCAGCAGGGGGACAGGGAAACGTGGTGGCTACACCTTC
TRBV6-5	TRBD2	TRBJ2-3	once	CASTSGGADTQYF	TGTGCCAGCACTAGCGGGGGGGCAGATACGCAGTATTTT
TRBV27	TRBD2	TRBJ2-1	-	CASRLAGLGNEQFF	TGTGCCAGCAGACTAGCGGGCCTAGGAAATGAGCAGTTCTTC
TRBV2	-	TRBJ1-3	-	CASGGDPDTLTPSGNTIYF	TGTGCCAGCGGCGGGGACCCCGACACCCTTACCCCCTCTGGAAACACCATATATTTT
TRBV28	TRBD1	TRBJ1-4	-	CASSLTGSTNEKLFF	TGTGCCAGCAGTCTGACAGGGAGCACTAATGAAAAACTGTTTTTT
TRBV5-1	TRBD2	TRBJ2-3	-	CASSLALRGGASSTDTQYF	TGCGCCAGCAGCTTGGCCCTACGGGGGGGCGCATCTAGCACAGATACGCAGTATTTT
TRBV10-1	TRBD2	TRBJ2-2	-	CATRGVNTGELFF	TGCGCCACCCGGGGGGTTAACACCGGGGAGCTGTTTTTT
TRBV19	-	TRBJ1-5	-	CASSRASNQPQHF	TGTGCCAGTAGTAGAGCTAGCAATCAGCCCCAGCATTTT
TRBV7-6	-	TRBJ1-3	few	CASSLASGNTIYF	TGTGCCAGCAGCTTAGCCAGTGGAAACACCATATATTTT
TRBV6-1	-	TRBJ1-2	-	CASSESPGRVDGYTF	TGTGCCAGCAGTGAATCCCCCGGCAGGGTTGACGGCTACACCTTC
TRBV5-1	-	TRBJ1-1	-	CASSPRGTEAFF	TGCGCCAGCAGCCCGCGGGGGACTGAAGCTTTCTTT
TRBV9	-	TRBJ2-5	-	CPWEYQETQYF	TGTCCTTGGGAGTACCAAGAGACCCAGTACTTC
TRBV6-1	TRBD1	TRBJ1-6	-	CASSETGTGVSYNSPLHF	TGTGCCAGCAGTGAAACTGGGACAGGGGTTTCCTATAATTCACCCCTCCACTTT
TRBV20-1	-	TRBJ1-1	-	CSARDPGAFF	TGCAGTGCTAGAGATCCCGGGGCTTTCTTT
TRBV21-1	-	TRBJ1-3	few	CASSLWPSGNTIYF	TGTGCCAGCAGCCTTTGGCCCTCTGGAAACACCATATATTTT
TRBV5-4	-	TRBJ1-5	-	CASSSGVGEWQPQHF	TGTGCCAGCAGCTCGGGAGTAGGGGAGTGGCAGCCCCAGCATTTT
TRBV30	-	TRBJ1-2	-	CAWSVLRMVYGYTF	TGTGCCTGGAGTGTACTACGGATGGTCTATGGCTACACCTTC
TRBV19	TRBD1	TRBJ1-5	-	CASSMTGFSGNQPQHF	TGTGCCAGTAGTATGACAGGGTTTTCTGGCAATCAGCCCCAGCATTTT
TRBV6-5	TRBD1	TRBJ1-6	-	CASNPTGQGYSPLHF	TGTGCCAGCAATCCGACAGGGCAAGGATATTCACCCCTCCACTTT
TRBV15	-	TRBJ1-1	-	CATSRDPRDQAFF	TGTGCCACCAGCAGAGATCCGAGAGATCAAGCTTTCTTT
TRBV9	TRBD1	TRBJ1-6	-	CASSGQGEDSPLHF	TGTGCCAGCAGCGGACAGGGAGAGGATTCACCCCTCCACTTT
TRBV7-3	-	TRBJ2-2	few	CASSIGVNTGELFF	TGTGCCAGCAGCATAGGGGTTAACACCGGGGAGCTGTTTTTT
TRBV15	TRBD2	TRBJ2-5	-	CATSNSGTLPATQYF	TGTGCCACCAGCAATAGCGGGACTCTCCCCGCGACCCAGTACTTC
TRBV6-5	-	TRBJ2-3	-	CASSYSGISTDTQYF	TGTGCCAGCAGTTATTCCGGGATTAGCACAGATACGCAGTATTTT
TRBV4-3	-	TRBJ2-2	-	CASSSPGGELFF	TGCGCCAGCAGCTCGCCCGGGGGGGAGCTGTTTTTT
TRBV6-4	-	TRBJ1-2	-	CASSDSFSSFVYGYTF	TGTGCCAGCAGTGACTCGTTTTCGAGCTTTGTCTATGGCTACACCTTC
TRBV6-5	TRBD1	TRBJ2-3	few	CASGRGRSDTQYF	TGTGCCAGCGGCAGGGGGCGGTCAGATACGCAGTATTTT
TRBV15	-	TRBJ1-4	-	CATSREGAFNEKLFF	TGTGCCACCAGCAGAGAGGGGGCCTTTAATGAAAAACTGTTTTTT
TRBV28	TRBD1	TRBJ1-2	-	CASSLPGQGKIGYTF	TGTGCCAGCAGTTTACCGGGACAGGGGAAGATTGGCTACACCTTC
TRBV19	-	TRBJ1-5	-	CASTQQGANQPQHF	TGTGCCAGCACCCAACAGGGTGCAAATCAGCCCCAGCATTTT
TRBV20-1	-	TRBJ1-1	-	CSASTTEAFF	TGCAGTGCCTCTACCACTGAAGCTTTCTTT
TRBV7-6	-	TRBJ1-1	-	CASTNWVGDTEAFF	TGTGCCAGCACCAACTGGGTAGGGGATACTGAAGCTTTCTTT
TRBV13	-	TRBJ2-1	-	CASSLESRDFTYNEQFF	TGTGCCAGCAGCTTAGAAAGTCGGGACTTCACCTACAATGAGCAGTTCTTC
TRBV19	-	TRBJ1-1	few	CASRRPGGKSVEAFF	TGTGCCAGTAGGAGGCCTGGGGGGAAAAGCGTTGAAGCTTTCTTT
TRBV2	TRBD1	TRBJ1-2	-	CASSEDRGQVYGYTF	TGTGCCAGCAGTGAAGACAGGGGGCAAGTTTATGGCTACACCTTC
TRBV4-1	TRBD2	TRBJ2-1	-	CASSHEKGLAGGIDYNEQFF	TGCGCCAGCAGCCATGAAAAGGGACTAGCGGGGGGTATAGACTACAATGAGCAGTTCTTC
TRBV7-2	TRBD1	TRBJ1-1	-	CASSARTGGVTEAFF	TGTGCCAGCAGCGCCAGGACAGGGGGTGTCACTGAAGCTTTCTTT
TRBV10-3	-	TRBJ1-1	-	CAIRLPEENTEAFF	TGTGCCATCAGGCTGCCAGAGGAGAACACTGAAGCTTTCTTT
TRBV7-2	-	TRBJ1-6	-	CASSLNEGLGSSYNSPLHF	TGTGCCAGCAGCTTAAATGAAGGATTAGGGAGCTCCTATAATTCACCCCTCCACTTT
TRBV25-1	TRBD1	TRBJ1-4	-	CASSKGQINEKLFF	TGTGCCAGCAGTAAGGGACAGATTAATGAAAAACTGTTTTTT
TRBV9	TRBD2	TRBJ2-1	-	CASSVLDNAGGEQFF	TGTGCCAGCAGCGTCCTAGACAATGCGGGGGGTGAGCAGTTCTTC
TRBV2	TRBD2	TRBJ2-3	-	CASTLAGGRTDTQYF	TGTGCCAGTACGTTAGCGGGAGGGCGCACAGATACGCAGTATTTT
TRBV7-9	-	TRBJ2-5	-	CASSSAGLPETQYF	TGTGCCAGCAGCTCTGCAGGGTTGCCGGAGACCCAGTACTTC
TRBV6-5	-	TRBJ1-1	-	CASTTSPNMNTEAFF	TGTGCCAGCACCACCTCCCCGAACATGAACACTGAAGCTTTCTTT
TRBV30	TRBD1	TRBJ1-3	-	CAWPDRGRFGSGNTIYF	TGTGCCTGGCCAGACAGGGGGCGTTTTGGCTCTGGAAACACCATATATTTT
TRBV28	-	TRBJ1-2	-	CASNGHQKDGYTF	TGTGCCAGCAATGGACACCAGAAGGATGGCTACACCTTC